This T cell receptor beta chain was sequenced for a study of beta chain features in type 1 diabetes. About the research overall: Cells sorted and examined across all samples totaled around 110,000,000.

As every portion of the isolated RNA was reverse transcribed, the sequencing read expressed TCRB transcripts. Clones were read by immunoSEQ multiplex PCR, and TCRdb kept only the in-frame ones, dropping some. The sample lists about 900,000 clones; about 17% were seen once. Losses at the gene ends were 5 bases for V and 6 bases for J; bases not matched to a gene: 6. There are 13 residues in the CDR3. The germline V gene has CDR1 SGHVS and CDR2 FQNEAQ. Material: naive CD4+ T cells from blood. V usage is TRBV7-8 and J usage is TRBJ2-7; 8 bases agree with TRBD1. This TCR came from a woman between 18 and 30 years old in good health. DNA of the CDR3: TGTGCCAGCAGCCGGAGCAGGGGGCGCGAGCAGTACTTC. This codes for CASSRSRGREQYF. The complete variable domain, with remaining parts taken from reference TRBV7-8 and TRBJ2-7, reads GAGVSQSPRYKVAKRGQDVALRCDPISGHVSLFWYQQALGQGPEFLTYFQNEAQLDKSGLPSDRFFAERPEGSVSTLKIQRTQQEDSAVYLCASSRSRGREQYFGPGTRLTVT.